The clone carrying this TCR beta chain was counted a single time. Its cognate antigen is unknown. The CDR3 totals 11 residues. V lost 7 bases and J lost 5, with 8 bases in between. Per the germline V gene, CDR1 is MNHNS and CDR2 is SASEGT. PCR primers comprised 60 Vbeta and 13 Jbeta primers. The protocol was immunoSEQ multiplex PCR, while the TCRdb copy is restricted to in-frame clones and leaves out a portion. The sample consists of approximately 150,000 clones, about 80% of them appearing once. The sample belongs to a study of cytomegalovirus exposure and HLA in healthy donors. Study conclusions and caveats: Analyzed later, association rates of TCRs varied across HLA loci, with DRB1 most and HLA-C fewest.

This chain links TRBV6-1 with TRBJ1-1; tentative D call: TRBD1 (5 bases). The TCR comes from a man aged 25 to 45 in good health and CMV-seronegative. Sample: PBMCs. CDR3 nucleotide sequence: TGTGCCAGCACGCGGGGGACTGAAGCTTTCTTT. Translating gives CASTRGTEAFF.